Following are 25 T cell receptor beta chains from one sample sequenced in a study of T cell responses to AZD1222 COVID-19 vaccine. The method was immunoSEQ multiplex PCR; TCRdb's version includes in-frame clones alone and lacks a portion of them. The sample lists 150,000 to 200,000 clones; approximately 90% were seen once. Sequenced here: peripheral blood, sampled on day 0 of AZD1222 vaccination. Receptor source: an adult in good health.

The V gene is TRBV7-2, the J gene TRBJ2-1; 8 nucleotides align to TRBD2. CDR1 and CDR2 (germline): SGHTA, FQGNSA. The CDR3 length is 16 residues. The ends lost 4 bases at V and 4 bases at J; junction bases unmatched: 9. The CDR3 here is CASSSEIAGLYNEQFF. The CDR3, as DNA: TGTGCCAGCAGCTCCGAAATAGCGGGGTTGTACAATGAGCAGTTCTTC.

This clone was observed a single time. This CDR3 reads CASHPGKRGGYTF. Here the CDR3 DNA reads TGTGCCAGTCACCCAGGGAAACGGGGTGGCTACACCTTC. This chain uses TRBV19 with TRBJ1-2, with TRBD1 as a possible D gene (5 bases). Germline V CDR1 and CDR2: LNHDA, SQIVND (reference sequence). Trimming removed 8 bases at V and 7 bases at J, with 17 bases between. CDR3 size: 13 residues.

The rearrangement uses TRBV27 and TRBJ2-7; 7 bases agree with TRBD1. The CDR3 sequence is 15 residues long. Germline V CDR1 and CDR2: MNHEY, SMNVEV (reference sequence). Losses at the gene ends were 6 bases for V and 4 bases for J; bases not matched to a gene: 12. The chain's CDR3 is CASRSTGTALYEQYF. CDR3 in DNA: TGTGCCAGCAGGAGTACCGGGACAGCCCTTTACGAGCAGTACTTC.

This clone appeared a few times. The genes are TRBV12-3 or TRBV12-4 and TRBJ1-2; tentatively, D is TRBD1 (5 bases). Trimming shortened V by 3 bases and J by 6 bases, and 5 bases separated the two germline ends. The CDR3 length is 11 residues. The CDR3 region is CASSLGDGYTF. DNA of the CDR3: TGTGCCAGCAGTTTGGGGGATGGCTACACCTTC.

This clone was picked up a small number of times. This chain's CDR3 is CASSITTGTYEQYF. The CDR3 coding sequence is TGTGCCAGCAGCATCACGACAGGAACCTACGAGCAGTACTTC. The rearrangement links TRBV9 to TRBJ2-7; TRBD1 is a possible D gene (6 bases). The CDR3 is 14 residues long. V shed 4 bases and J shed 2 bases, with 13 bases lying between them. Germline CDR1 is SGDLS and CDR2 is YYNGEE.

The chain has TRBV12-3 or TRBV12-4 and TRBJ2-2, with D unresolved. The CDR3 spans 13 residues. V shed 3 bases and J shed 1 base, with 3 bases lying between them. The CDR3 region is CASSLRNTGELFF. The CDR3 DNA sequence: TGTGCCAGCAGTTTGAGGAACACCGGGGAGCTGTTTTTT.

This clone was seen only a few times. This chain connects TRBV2 to TRBJ1-6; 8 bases align to TRBD1. After removal of 5 bases from V and 10 bases from J, the junction contained 7 bases not matched to a gene. Germline values: CDR1 SNHLY, CDR2 FYNNEI. This CDR3 is 14 amino acids long. In DNA form, the CDR3 reads TGTGCCAGCAGTTCCGACAGGGGCGTCTCACCCCTCCACTTT. Translating gives CASSSDRGVSPLHF.

This clone has a single count. The CDR3 region has the DNA TGTGCCAGCAGTTACTCGTCACGGGAAGTGAACTATGGCTACACCTTC. Protein sequence: CASSYSSREVNYGYTF. The rearrangement links TRBV6-2 or TRBV6-3 to TRBJ1-2; no firm D call. Germline CDR1 and CDR2: MNHEY and SVGEGT. V was trimmed by 0 bases and J by 2 bases, leaving 13 bases between them. This CDR3 is 16 amino acids long.

This clone turned up a few times. The rearrangement links TRBV5-1 to TRBJ2-1; a weak D match, TRBD1 (5 bases). The CDR3 runs to 16 residues. CDR1 is SGHRS, CDR2 YFSETQ, per germline. V dropped 4 bases and J dropped 7 bases, with 21 bases sitting between them. The CDR3 DNA reads TGCGCCAGCAGCCCTCTCGACAGCCCAGCAGGGAATGAGCAGTTCTTC. This sequence encodes CASSPLDSPAGNEQFF.

This clone was detected only a few times. This sample includes further DNA sequences coding for the same CDR3. V usage is TRBV19 and J usage is TRBJ1-5, with TRBD1 matching 7 bases. J gave up 2 bases and V 4 bases, and 5 bases lay outside the gene matches. CDR1 and CDR2 (germline): LNHDA, SQIVND (reference sequence). CDR3 length equals 15 residues. This CDR3 is CASSTRQGGNQPQHF. For the CDR3, the DNA is TGTGCCAGTAGTACCCGACAGGGTGGCAATCAGCCCCAGCATTTT.

The chain employs TRBV7-2 and TRBJ2-5, with TRBD2 identical over 8 bases. Germline assignment: CDR1 SGHTA and CDR2 FQGNSA. CDR3 size: 16 residues. Germline trimming cut 5 bases from V and 7 bases from J; bases unmatched to any gene: 15. CDR3 amino acids: CASSPSPGLARGTQYF. The CDR3 DNA reads TGTGCCAGCAGCCCTAGCCCCGGACTAGCCCGGGGGACCCAGTACTTC.

V and J are TRBV7-2 and TRBJ2-5; TRBD1 matches at 10 bases. Trimming at V came to 5 bases and at J to 2 bases, leaving 5 bases not matched to a gene. The germline V gene encodes CDR1 SGHTA and CDR2 FQGNSA. The CDR3 has 15 amino acids. In nucleotides, the CDR3 is TGTGCCAGCAGCCGGGACAGGGGAAGACAAGAGACCCAGTACTTC. This encodes CASSRDRGRQETQYF. Combining the CDR3 with reference TRBV7-2 and TRBJ2-5 gives the whole variable domain GAGVSQSPSNKVTEKGKDVELRCDPISGHTALYWYRQSLGQGLEFLIYFQGNSAPDKSGLPSDRFSAERTGGSVSTLTIQRTQQEDSAVYLCASSRDRGRQETQYFGPGTRLLVL.

The J gene is TRBJ2-1, the V gene TRBV2; D may be TRBD1 (5 bases). CDR3 length equals 14 residues. Germline assignment: CDR1 SNHLY and CDR2 FYNNEI. With 9 bases removed from V and 6 bases from J, the gap between germline ends came to 18 bases. The CDR3 DNA follows: TGTGCCAGAGACGGTTATCAGGGTAGCAATGAGCAGTTCTTC. As protein: CARDGYQGSNEQFF.

The J gene is TRBJ2-6, the V gene TRBV2, with D tentatively TRBD1 (5 bases). In germline, CDR1 is SNHLY, CDR2 FYNNEI. The CDR3 runs 16 residues. The V gene lost 8 bases and the J gene lost 3 bases, with 17 bases spanning the gap. In DNA form, the CDR3 reads TGTGCCAGCTCGCTGAACCCAGGGCGTGGGGCCAACGTCCTGACTTTC. This codes for CASSLNPGRGANVLTF.

The rearrangement links TRBV12-5 to TRBJ2-4; a possible D gene is TRBD2 (5 bases). Germline values: CDR1 LGHNT, CDR2 FRNRAP. Trimming cost V 2 bases and J 3 bases, with 8 bases left between them. This CDR3 contains 14 residues. Written as DNA, the CDR3 is TGTGCTAGTGGTTTGTCCCGGGACAAAAACATTCAGTACTTC. Its protein is CASGLSRDKNIQYF.

The chain joins TRBV5-4 to TRBJ1-4, with 8 positions matching TRBD1. The germline gives CDR1 SGHNT, CDR2 YYREEE (reference sequence). V shed 3 bases, J shed 8 bases, and the junction held 6 bases outside the gene matches. The CDR3 has 14 residues. DNA of the CDR3: TGTGCCAGCAGCTACGGACAGGGTACCGAAAAACTGTTTTTT. This gives the protein CASSYGQGTEKLFF.

CDR3 nucleotides: TGTGCCAGCAGCTTACGGTCCAGGGATGGCTACACCTTC. Translation: CASSLRSRDGYTF. The gene calls are TRBV7-2 and TRBJ1-2, with D possibly matching TRBD1 (5 bases). V lost 2 bases and J 6 bases, leaving 10 bases between the germline ends. The CDR3 consists of 13 residues. Germline assignment: CDR1 SGHTA and CDR2 FQGNSA.

V usage is TRBV19 and J usage is TRBJ2-7; TRBD1 aligns across 11 bases. Germline values: CDR1 LNHDA, CDR2 SQIVND (reference sequence). V trimming: 7 bases; J trimming: 6 bases; junction bases outside the gene matches: 8. The CDR3 covers 14 residues. CDR3: CASTPDRGLGEQYF. As DNA, the CDR3 is TGTGCCAGTACACCGGACAGGGGGCTTGGCGAGCAGTACTTC.

V and J are TRBV5-1 and TRBJ2-7; 7 bases agree with TRBD1. The CDR3 totals 16 residues. Trimming at V came to 0 bases and at J to 3 bases, leaving 9 bases not matched to a gene. Looked up from germline, CDR1 is SGHRS and CDR2 is YFSETQ. For the CDR3, the DNA is TGCGCCAGCAGCTTGGCGGAACGGACAGGAGGCTACGAGCAGTACTTC. Residues: CASSLAERTGGYEQYF. Drawing the rest from reference TRBV5-1 and TRBJ2-7, the complete variable domain is KAGVTQTPRYLIKTRGQQVTLSCSPISGHRSVSWYQQTPGQGLQFLFEYFSETQRNKGNFPGRFSGRQFSNSRSEMNVSTLELGDSALYLCASSLAERTGGYEQYFGPGTRLTVT.

The rearrangement links TRBV3-1 (or the pseudogene TRBV3-2) to TRBJ2-7; weak D call: TRBD1 (6 bases). The CDR3 is made up of 16 amino acids. CDR1 is LGHDT, CDR2 YNNKEL, per germline (reference sequence). Between the trimmed V and J ends, which lost 0 bases and 2 bases, there was a span of 14 bases. This CDR3 is CASSQDVGPGAYEQYF. DNA for the CDR3: TGTGCCAGCAGCCAAGATGTCGGCCCAGGGGCCTACGAGCAGTACTTC.

The genes are TRBV14 and TRBJ2-7; the match to TRBD2 covers 9 bases. Germline CDR1 and CDR2: SGHDN and FVKESK. This CDR3 contains 16 residues. The V segment lost 0 bases and the J segment 5 bases; nucleotides outside the gene matches: 8. The CDR3, as DNA: TGTGCCAGCAGCCAAGATCTCGAGCGGGGGGCCAACGAGCAGTACTTC. Its translation is CASSQDLERGANEQYF.

J is TRBJ1-1 and V is TRBV6-6; D is perhaps TRBD1 (5 bases). Trimming cost V 6 bases and J 4 bases, with 18 bases left between them. The CDR3 has 15 amino acids. Germline values: CDR1 MNHNY, CDR2 SVGAGI (reference sequence). The CDR3 spells CASRAEGAWATEAFF. CDR3 nucleotides: TGTGCCAGCAGGGCAGAAGGGGCGTGGGCCACTGAAGCTTTCTTT.

This chain joins TRBV6-5 and TRBJ1-2; tentatively, D is TRBD1 (6 bases). Trimming shortened V by 8 bases and J by 3 bases, and 10 bases separated the two germline ends. The germline V gene has CDR1 MNHEY and CDR2 SVGAGI. The CDR3 is made up of 12 amino acids. The CDR3, as DNA: TGTGCCAGCGGAGGGGGTGACTATGGCTACACCTTC. This codes for CASGGGDYGYTF.

The chain has TRBV6-5 and TRBJ1-2, with 7 bases that match TRBD1. The germline V gene has CDR1 MNHEY and CDR2 SVGAGI. V gave up 5 bases and J gave up 6 bases; unmatched junction bases: 12. This CDR3 is built from 15 residues. CDR3: CASSLTDRRGHGYTF. DNA for the CDR3: TGTGCCAGCAGTCTGACGGACAGGCGAGGGCATGGCTACACCTTC.

The gene calls are TRBV5-4 and TRBJ2-1, with no clear D. Germline V lookup: CDR1 SGHNT, CDR2 YYREEE (reference sequence). This CDR3 has 14 residues. V lost 8 bases to trimming and J lost 0 bases, with 12 bases between them. CDR3 region: CASGRVSSYNEQFF. Written as DNA, the CDR3 is TGTGCCAGTGGACGGGTGAGCTCCTACAATGAGCAGTTCTTC.